The 32 T cell receptor beta chains below all came from one sample that was sequenced in a study of monozygotic twins with inflammatory bowel disease. TCRdb re-analyzed the 5' RACE reads; it lists each CDR3 protein once, without DNA. The clone table shows 150,000 to 200,000 distinct CDR3 sequences, with the ten largest holding around 7%. Sequenced input: blood. The receptor set was obtained from a human donor with ulcerative colitis or Crohn's disease, or a healthy co-twin of an affected twin (not recorded which).

The chain has TRBV6-5 and TRBJ1-3. The CDR3 consists of 11 residues. Looked up from germline, CDR1 is MNHEY and CDR2 is SVGAGI. CDR3 loop: CASRIGNTIYF.

CDR3 amino acids: CASSLGLAGGTYEQYF. The chain recombines TRBV5-6 with TRBJ2-7; checking the TCRdb D call of TRBD2 is not possible without DNA. The CDR3 is made up of 16 amino acids. The V gene's germline CDR1 is SGHDT and CDR2 YYEEEE.

This chain uses TRBV3-1 with TRBJ2-5. The V gene's germline CDR1 is LGHDT and CDR2 YNNKEL (reference sequence). This CDR3 is 15 amino acids long. This chain's CDR3 is CASSQDSGTQETQYF.

V and J are TRBV3-1 and TRBJ1-3. The CDR3 loop spans 16 amino acids. Germline values: CDR1 LGHDT, CDR2 YNNKEL (reference sequence). CDR3 in amino acids: CASSQEQLRRGNTIYF. The whole variable domain, remainder taken from reference TRBV3-1 and TRBJ1-3, is DTAVSQTPKYLVTQMGNDKSIKCEQNLGHDTMYWYKQDSKKFLKIMFSYNNKELIINETVPNRFSPKSPDKAHLNLHINSLELGDSAVYFCASSQEQLRRGNTIYFGEGSWLTVV.

The chain employs TRBV7-2 and TRBJ2-7; TCRdb returns TRBD1, unconfirmable since there is no DNA. The CDR3 sequence is 13 residues long. Germline CDR1 SGHTA, CDR2 FQGNSA. This CDR3 is CASSSRSSYEQYF.

The chain has TRBV12-3 or TRBV12-4 and TRBJ2-1; TCRdb selects TRBD2, and the lack of DNA leaves this call unchecked. CDR3 size: 13 residues. The CDR3 sequence: CASSLRKEGEQFF.

The V and J genes are TRBV7-9 and TRBJ2-5. CDR1 is SEHNR, CDR2 FQNEAQ, per germline (reference sequence). The CDR3 extends over 12 amino acids. The CDR3 region is CASSFGQETQYF.

CDR3 protein: CASSSGRLGDTEAFF. The chain recombines TRBV6-2 or TRBV6-3 with TRBJ1-1; TCRdb picks TRBD1, but there is no DNA to check that call. CDR1 and CDR2 (germline): MNHEY, SVGEGT. This CDR3 comprises 15 residues.

The chain recombines TRBV7-2 with TRBJ2-3; the D call from TCRdb, TRBD2, cannot be confirmed without DNA. This CDR3 has 19 residues. From germline, CDR1 is SGHTA and CDR2 FQGNSA. CDR3 protein: CTSSLASLAGESSTDTQYF. The variable domain in full, with the rest retrieved from reference TRBV7-2 and TRBJ2-3, is GAGVSQSPSNKVTEKGKDVELRCDPISGHTALYWYRQSLGQGLEFLIYFQGNSAPDKSGLPSDRFSAERTGGSVSTLTIQRTQQEDSAVYLCTSSLASLAGESSTDTQYFGPGTRLTVL.

The chain has TRBV12-2 and TRBJ1-4; TCRdb reports TRBD1, a call that lacks DNA to check it against. TRBV12-2 is a pseudogene segment. This CDR3 comprises 15 residues. The CDR3 spells CASRRRQGAHEKLFF.

The rearrangement links TRBV20-1 to TRBJ1-5. Germline loops: CDR1 DFQATT, CDR2 SNEGSKA (reference sequence). The CDR3 runs to 15 residues. The CDR3 protein is CSARDVRVSNQPQHF.

The chain carries TRBV28 and TRBJ2-1; TCRdb selects TRBD2, and the lack of DNA leaves this call unchecked. CDR3 length: 16 amino acids. Germline loops: CDR1 MDHEN, CDR2 SYDVKM. CDR3 sequence: CASSTLLAGFYNEQFF.

The chain carries TRBV19 and TRBJ1-1; the TCRdb call, TRBD1, lacks DNA for checking. The CDR3 is made up of 14 amino acids. Germline V gene lookup returns CDR1 LNHDA and CDR2 SQIVND (reference sequence). The CDR3 sequence is CASRVGGVGTEAFF.

The V and J genes are TRBV5-4 and TRBJ2-2. The CDR3 sequence is 14 residues long. CDR1 and CDR2 (germline): SGHNT, YYREEE (reference sequence). The CDR3 loop reads CASSFSSYPGELFF.

This sequence joins TRBV19 and TRBJ2-5; TCRdb's assignment of TRBD1 cannot be checked, as there is no DNA. The V gene's germline CDR1 is LNHDA and CDR2 SQIVND (reference sequence). The CDR3 is 15 amino acids. CDR3 sequence reads: CASSISEGAMETQYF.

J is TRBJ2-1 and V is TRBV27; TCRdb outputs TRBD2, but without DNA this stays unchecked. This CDR3 is built from 16 residues. Germline lookup yields CDR1 MNHEY and CDR2 SMNVEV (reference sequence). The CDR3 protein is CASSPSSGDSYNEQFF.

The chain uses TRBV20-1 and TRBJ1-6; the TCRdb D gene call, TRBD1, has no DNA to confirm it. Germline CDR1 DFQATT, CDR2 SNEGSKA (reference sequence). CDR3 size: 14 residues. The CDR3 is CSVKPGTDNSPLHF.

This chain links TRBV5-6 with TRBJ1-2. Germline CDR1 and CDR2: SGHDT and YYEEEE. CDR3 length equals 17 residues. CDR3 in amino acids: CASSILPGFKATDGYTF.

The rearrangement links TRBV18 to TRBJ1-2; there is no DNA to check the TCRdb D call of TRBD1. CDR1 KGHSH and CDR2 LQKENI come from the germline V gene. CDR3 length: 14 amino acids. This CDR3 reads CASSPPGTGYGYTF.

This rearrangement joins TRBV20-1 to TRBJ2-5; TCRdb's D call of TRBD2 is untestable without DNA. The CDR3 runs 12 residues. Germline CDR1 reads DFQATT; CDR2 reads SNEGSKA (reference sequence). CDR3 sequence: CSARYRLGTQYF.

The chain combines TRBV24-1 with TRBJ2-1; checking the TCRdb D call of TRBD1 is not possible without DNA. CDR3 length: 13 residues. Germline CDR1 is KGHDR and CDR2 is SFDVKD. The CDR3 is CATGMGGNNEQFF.

The chain combines TRBV7-2 with TRBJ2-5; TCRdb reports TRBD2, a call that lacks DNA to check it against. CDR3 length: 15 amino acids. Germline V CDR1 and CDR2: SGHTA, FQGNSA. CDR3 sequence: CASSSIAGVGETQYF.

The V call is TRBV3-1, the J call TRBJ1-5; TCRdb's assignment of TRBD1 cannot be checked, as there is no DNA. The CDR3 totals 14 residues. Germline V gene sequence: CDR1 LGHDT, CDR2 YNNKEL (reference sequence). CDR3 region: CASTATGANQPQHF.

V is TRBV11-2 and J is TRBJ2-4; there is no DNA to check the TCRdb D call of TRBD2. In germline, CDR1 is SGHAT, CDR2 FQNNGV. The CDR3 has 18 residues. The CDR3: CASSLEGLAGVAKNIQYF.

The chain joins TRBV7-9 to TRBJ1-6; checking the TCRdb D call of TRBD1 is not possible without DNA. Per the germline V gene, CDR1 is SEHNR and CDR2 is FQNEAQ (reference sequence). CDR3 length equals 13 residues. CDR3 amino acids: CASSKVQGAPLHF.

V and J are TRBV6-5 and TRBJ2-7; lacking DNA, the TRBD1 call made by TCRdb goes unchecked. This CDR3 contains 16 residues. Per germline, CDR1 MNHEY and CDR2 SVGAGI. The CDR3 sequence: CASSFLAQGAGNEQYF.

This CDR3 reads CAWSVHGGTEAFF. The gene calls are TRBV30 and TRBJ1-1; there is no DNA to check the TCRdb D call of TRBD1. The CDR3 loop spans 13 amino acids. CDR1 GTSNPN and CDR2 SVGIG come from the germline V gene (reference sequence).

V is TRBV4-2 and J is TRBJ1-2. The V gene's germline CDR1 is LGHNA and CDR2 YNFKEQ. The length of the CDR3 is 13 residues. CDR3: CASSHGPVYGYTF.

This chain uses TRBV5-1 with TRBJ2-3. CDR3 length: 16 residues. Per the germline V gene, CDR1 is SGHRS and CDR2 is YFSETQ. The CDR3 reads CASSFISITKVDTQYF.

The chain has TRBV27 and TRBJ2-7; with no DNA, the TCRdb D assignment of TRBD1 cannot be verified. Germline V lookup: CDR1 MNHEY, CDR2 SMNVEV (reference sequence). This CDR3 contains 13 residues. CDR3 sequence: CASGFREGYEQYF.

V gene TRBV12-3 or TRBV12-4 combines with J gene TRBJ2-3; TCRdb returns TRBD2, unconfirmable since there is no DNA. The CDR3 is made up of 17 amino acids. The CDR3 is CASSFLITLLYTDTQYF.

The chain employs TRBV2 and TRBJ2-1. Germline CDR1 reads SNHLY; CDR2 reads FYNNEI. The CDR3 has 14 amino acids. CDR3 sequence reads: CASIRSLGNIEQFF.